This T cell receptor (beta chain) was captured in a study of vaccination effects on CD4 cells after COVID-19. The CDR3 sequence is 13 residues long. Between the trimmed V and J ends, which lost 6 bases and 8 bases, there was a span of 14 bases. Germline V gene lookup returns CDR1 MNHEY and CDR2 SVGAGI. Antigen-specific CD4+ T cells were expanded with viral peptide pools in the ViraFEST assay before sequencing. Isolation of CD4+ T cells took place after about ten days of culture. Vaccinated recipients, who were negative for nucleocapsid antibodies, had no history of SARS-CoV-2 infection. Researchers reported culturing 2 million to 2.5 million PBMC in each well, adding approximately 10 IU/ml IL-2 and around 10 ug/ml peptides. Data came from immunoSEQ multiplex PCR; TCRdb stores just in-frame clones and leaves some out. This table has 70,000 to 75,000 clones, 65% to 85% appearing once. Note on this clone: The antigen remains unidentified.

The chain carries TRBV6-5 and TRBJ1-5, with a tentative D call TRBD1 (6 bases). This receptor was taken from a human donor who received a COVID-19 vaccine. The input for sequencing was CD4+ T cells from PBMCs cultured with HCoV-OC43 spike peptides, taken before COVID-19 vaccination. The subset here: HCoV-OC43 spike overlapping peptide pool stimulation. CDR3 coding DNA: TGTGCCAGCAGCCTACAGGGAGGAGAGCCCCAGCATTTT. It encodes CASSLQGGEPQHF.